This T cell receptor (beta chain) was documented in a study of graft-versus-host responses after intestinal transplantation. Study-level background: Tacrolimus plus steroids were given to all recipients for approximately 3 years, preceded by anti-thymocyte globulin induction. General study findings and limits: Elevated graft-versus-host to host-versus-graft clonal ratios in allografts were recorded for patients with graft-donor T cell macrochimerism. Levels of circulating GvH clones at their peak were associated with early post-transplant HvG declines. GvH clones turned up in recipient marrow; some had shown up first in ileum or blood.

This table comes from immunoSEQ multiplex PCR, and its TCRdb copy is limited to in-frame clones, with some not included. The sample holds 90,000 or so clones, around 80% seen once. As to this clone: Its antigen is unknown.

Trimming cost V 4 bases and J 8 bases, with 23 bases left between them. CDR1 SGHAT and CDR2 FQNNGV come from the germline V gene. There are 16 residues in the CDR3. This clonotype was obtained from a human donor who received an intestinal transplant. The V call is TRBV11-2, the J call TRBJ1-2; D may be TRBD1 (5 bases). The sample here was unstimulated CD4+ T cells sorted from spleen or lymph node cells, taken before intestinal transplant. CDR3 sequence reads: CASSYWGRGDAGGYTF. The CDR3 DNA follows: TGTGCCAGCAGCTACTGGGGACGCGGGGATGCTGGGGGCTACACCTTC.